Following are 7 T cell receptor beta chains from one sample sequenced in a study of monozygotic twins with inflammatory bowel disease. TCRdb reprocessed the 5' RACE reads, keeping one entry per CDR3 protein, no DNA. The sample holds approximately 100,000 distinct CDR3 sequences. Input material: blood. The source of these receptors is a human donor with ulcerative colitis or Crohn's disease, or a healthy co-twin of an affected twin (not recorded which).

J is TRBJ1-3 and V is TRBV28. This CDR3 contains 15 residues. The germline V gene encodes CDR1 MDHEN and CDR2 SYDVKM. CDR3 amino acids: CASRLLLSSGNTIYF.

CDR3 sequence: CASRARVTGELFF. This chain uses TRBV18 with TRBJ2-2. Germline V lookup: CDR1 KGHSH, CDR2 LQKENI. The CDR3 length is 13 residues.

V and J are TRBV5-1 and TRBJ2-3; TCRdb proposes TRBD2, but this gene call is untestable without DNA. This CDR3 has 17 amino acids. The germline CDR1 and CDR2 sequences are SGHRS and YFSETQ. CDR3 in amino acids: CASSSSRGTASTDTQYF.

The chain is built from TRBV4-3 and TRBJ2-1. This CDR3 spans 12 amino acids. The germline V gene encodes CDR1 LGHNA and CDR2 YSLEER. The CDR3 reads CASSQFRNEQFF.

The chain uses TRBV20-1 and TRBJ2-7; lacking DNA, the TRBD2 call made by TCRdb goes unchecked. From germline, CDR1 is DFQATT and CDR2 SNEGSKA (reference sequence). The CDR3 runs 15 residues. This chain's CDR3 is CSAREASGIYWEQYF.

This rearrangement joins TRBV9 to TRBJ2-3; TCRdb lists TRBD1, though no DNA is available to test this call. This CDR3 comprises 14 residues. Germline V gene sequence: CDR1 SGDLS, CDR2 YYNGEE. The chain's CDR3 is CASKNDQGVDTQYF.

CDR3 loop: CASSRRQGGQPQHF. V usage is TRBV7-2 and J usage is TRBJ1-5; TCRdb's D call of TRBD1 is untestable without DNA. CDR3 size: 14 residues. Looked up from germline, CDR1 is SGHTA and CDR2 is FQGNSA.